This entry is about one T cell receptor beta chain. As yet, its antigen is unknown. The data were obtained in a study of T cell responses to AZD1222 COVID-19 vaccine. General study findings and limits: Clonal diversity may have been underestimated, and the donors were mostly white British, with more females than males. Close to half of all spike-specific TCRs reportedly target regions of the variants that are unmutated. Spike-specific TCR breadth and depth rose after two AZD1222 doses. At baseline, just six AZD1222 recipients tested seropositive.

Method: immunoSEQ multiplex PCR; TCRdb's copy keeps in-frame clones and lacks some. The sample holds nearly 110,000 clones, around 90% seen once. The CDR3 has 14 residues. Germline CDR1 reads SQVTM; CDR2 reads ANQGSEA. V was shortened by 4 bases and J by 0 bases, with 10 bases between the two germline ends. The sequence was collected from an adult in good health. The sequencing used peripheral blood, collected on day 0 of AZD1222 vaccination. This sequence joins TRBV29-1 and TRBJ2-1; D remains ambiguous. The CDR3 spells CSVVWRSSYNEQFF. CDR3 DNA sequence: TGCAGCGTTGTCTGGCGGAGCTCCTACAATGAGCAGTTCTTC.